A single sample gave rise to the 21 T cell receptor beta chains below, sequenced in a study of blood T cell repertoires in COVID-19. Assay: immunoSEQ multiplex PCR; the TCRdb copy retains only in-frame clones and omits some. The sample consists of around 500,000 clones, 85% to 90% of them appearing once. Sequenced material: PBMCs or T cells enriched from blood (not recorded which). These receptors originate from a woman aged 40-49 years who had recovered from COVID-19.

The genes are TRBV21-1 and TRBJ2-1; no check of the table's D call, TRBD2, against the DNA was made. TRBV21-1 is a pseudogene. This CDR3 has 17 residues. The CDR3 bases are TGTGCCAGCAGCCCGCCTGCAATAGCGGGAGATCCCAATGAGCAGTTCTTC. This codes for CASSPPAIAGDPNEQFF.

The gene calls are TRBV5-1 and TRBJ1-1, with a weak D call TRBD1 (5 bases). Germline CDR1 reads SGHRS; CDR2 reads YFSETQ. The CDR3 runs to 14 residues. Trimming left V 1 base short and J 0 bases short, with 7 bases between. The CDR3 loop is CASSLTGMNTEAFF. The CDR3 bases are TGCGCCAGCAGCTTGACAGGAATGAACACTGAAGCTTTCTTT.

V is TRBV4-1 and J is TRBJ1-6; a weak D match, TRBD1 (5 bases). V lost 2 bases, J lost 2 bases, and 22 bases lay in between. The germline CDR1 and CDR2 sequences are MGHRA and YSYEKL. The CDR3 contains 20 residues. DNA of the CDR3: TGCGCCAGCAGCCAAATCGGGGGTACAGGAGCAGAGACCTATAATTCACCCCTCCACTTT. Protein: CASSQIGGTGAETYNSPLHF.

The chain uses TRBV7-8 and TRBJ2-1; D possibly corresponds to TRBD2 (6 bases). The CDR3 loop spans 15 amino acids. The V and J ends lost 1 base and 6 bases respectively, with 13 bases between them. Germline CDR1 SGHVS, CDR2 FQNEAQ. CDR3 residues: CASSLDWEDFNEQFF. CDR3 nucleotide sequence: TGTGCCAGCAGCTTAGACTGGGAGGACTTCAATGAGCAGTTCTTC.

The chain uses TRBV27 and TRBJ2-3, with 9 nucleotides matching TRBD1. The CDR3 extends over 20 amino acids. The J segment lost 5 bases and the V segment lost 0 bases, leaving 18 bases of the junction unmatched. Germline V gives CDR1 MNHEY, CDR2 SMNVEV (reference sequence). CDR3 DNA sequence: TGTGCCAGCAGTTTATCTCCGGACAGGGGCCTTCTACTGAATAAAGATACGCAGTATTTT. Translating gives CASSLSPDRGLLLNKDTQYF.

The gene calls are TRBV30 and TRBJ2-5, with no clear D. The CDR3 is made up of 11 amino acids. Germline CDR1 GTSNPN, CDR2 SVGIG (reference sequence). Trimming stripped 4 bases from V and 5 bases from J, with 8 bases between. CDR3 residues: CAWTGAETQYF. CDR3 coding DNA: TGTGCCTGGACAGGTGCCGAGACCCAGTACTTC.

The chain combines TRBV7-9 with TRBJ2-3, with D possibly being TRBD1 (5 bases). The germline gives CDR1 SEHNR, CDR2 FQNEAQ (reference sequence). The CDR3 totals 12 residues. V lost 2 bases and J lost 9, with 9 bases in between. CDR3 sequence reads: CASSLQGGTQYF. The CDR3 DNA sequence: TGTGCCAGCAGCTTACAGGGTGGGACGCAGTATTTT.

The chain employs TRBV9 and TRBJ2-3; TRBD2 might be the D (5 bases). V was clipped by 3 bases and J by 6 bases, with 23 bases between them. CDR1 is SGDLS, CDR2 YYNGEE, per germline. The CDR3 spans 17 residues. The CDR3 is CASSASFGLLEVDTQYF. For the CDR3, the DNA is TGTGCCAGCAGCGCATCGTTCGGACTCCTGGAGGTGGATACGCAGTATTTT.

The rearrangement uses TRBV6-5 and TRBJ2-5, with TRBD2 identical over 8 bases. CDR1 and CDR2 from the germline V gene are MNHEY and SVGAGI. CDR3 length: 14 residues. The V and J ends lost 4 bases and 5 bases, in that order; junction bases with no gene match: 6. The DNA for the CDR3 is TGTGCCAGCAGTTCGAGCGGGAGTGTCGAGACCCAGTACTTC. Its translation is CASSSSGSVETQYF.

The chain is built from TRBV13 and TRBJ2-7; no firm D call. Trimming took 5 bases from V and 0 from J, leaving 11 bases between them. This CDR3 has 14 residues. Germline V gene data show CDR1 as PRHDT and CDR2 as FYEKMQ (reference sequence). CDR3 protein: CASSTRHSSYEQYF. CDR3 DNA sequence: TGTGCCAGCAGCACCCGCCACAGCTCCTACGAGCAGTACTTC.

The chain combines TRBV7-9 with TRBJ2-5; TRBD2 might be the D (7 bases). There are 15 residues in the CDR3. V lost 5 bases and J lost 1, with 14 bases in between. From germline, CDR1 is SEHNR and CDR2 FQNEAQ (reference sequence). In DNA form, the CDR3 reads TGTGCCAGCAGCGGGGGGGCAGCGGCCCAAGAGACCCAGTACTTC. Its protein product is CASSGGAAAQETQYF.

As concerns this clone: The same CDR3 can be traced to other DNA sequences in this sample. J is TRBJ1-1 and V is TRBV11-3, with 11 bases fitting TRBD1. Trimming cost V 5 bases and J 1 base; bases outside gene matches: 3. From germline, CDR1 is SGHNT and CDR2 YENEEA. This CDR3 is 15 amino acids long. The CDR3 region has the DNA TGTGCCAGCAGCACCGGACAGGGGGCGAACACTGAAGCTTTCTTT. It encodes CASSTGQGANTEAFF.

Remarks on this clone: Other DNA sequences in this specimen translate into the identical CDR3. The chain combines TRBV6-5 with TRBJ1-1, with 10 bases matching TRBD1. Germline values: CDR1 MNHEY, CDR2 SVGAGI. The ends lost 6 bases at V and 4 bases at J; junction bases unmatched: 5. The CDR3 has 14 amino acids. The CDR3 DNA is TGTGCCAGCAGCCGACAGGGGGCCGGCACTGAAGCTTTCTTT. This codes for CASSRQGAGTEAFF.

The chain employs TRBV10-2 and TRBJ2-1, with a weak D call TRBD2 (6 bases). There are 19 residues in the CDR3. Germline CDR1 WSHSY, CDR2 SAAADI. Trimming removed 4 bases at V and 0 bases at J, with 22 bases between. The CDR3 DNA follows: TGCGCCAGCAGTGGCCCAATGCCCGGGGTCGGGAGCTCCTACAATGAGCAGTTCTTC. It translates to CASSGPMPGVGSSYNEQFF.

V is TRBV7-2 and J is TRBJ2-3; TRBD2 matches 8 bases. The CDR3 length is 15 residues. Per the germline V gene, CDR1 is SGHTA and CDR2 is FQGNSA. Trimming cost V 6 bases and J 0 bases; bases outside gene matches: 5. The CDR3 coding sequence is TGTGCCAGCAGACTCGGCGGGAGGAGCACAGATACGCAGTATTTT. Protein: CASRLGGRSTDTQYF.

The chain combines TRBV4-1 with TRBJ2-1; 7 bases line up with TRBD2. The junction had 11 bases not matched to a gene; V was cut back by 3 bases and J by 0 bases. The CDR3 totals 18 residues. The germline CDR1 and CDR2 sequences are MGHRA and YSYEKL. This CDR3 reads CASSHATGTTSSYNEQFF. The CDR3, as DNA: TGCGCCAGCAGCCACGCCACCGGGACTACCAGCTCCTACAATGAGCAGTTCTTC.

This clone has only a few counts. J is TRBJ2-2 and V is TRBV27; 7 bases line up with TRBD2. Germline CDR1 and CDR2: MNHEY and SMNVEV (reference sequence). The CDR3 contains 14 residues. V shed 6 bases, J shed 5 bases, and the junction held 6 bases outside the gene matches. CDR3 region: CASSLGAGTGELFF. The CDR3, as DNA: TGTGCCAGCAGCCTCGGAGCGGGAACCGGGGAGCTGTTTTTT.

The chain combines TRBV4-3 with TRBJ2-7; the D gene is possibly TRBD1 (6 bases). The CDR3 has 17 amino acids. The germline V gene encodes CDR1 LGHNA and CDR2 YSLEER. The V end lost 0 bases, the J end lost 3 bases, and 18 bases lay between the germline ends. In nucleotides, the CDR3 is TGCGCCAGCAGCCAAGATAGGACGACAGGCAGTATCTACGAGCAGTACTTC. Protein product: CASSQDRTTGSIYEQYF.

The V gene is TRBV4-3, the J gene TRBJ1-6; no reliable D call. The CDR3 length is 15 residues. V dropped 3 bases and J dropped 7 bases, with 13 bases sitting between them. Germline-derived CDR1 and CDR2 are LGHNA and YSLEER. CDR3 loop: CASSHSGRGNSPLHF. The CDR3 DNA follows: TGCGCCAGCAGCCACTCCGGCCGGGGAAATTCACCCCTCCACTTT.

V usage is TRBV10-2 and J usage is TRBJ2-1; possible D gene TRBD1, 6 bases. The CDR3 totals 11 residues. V shed 7 bases and J shed 10 bases, with 11 bases lying between them. The germline gives CDR1 WSHSY, CDR2 SAAADI. CDR3 DNA: TGCGCCAGCATTGAAGGGACAGAGCAGTTCTTC. Translating gives CASIEGTEQFF.

The chain employs TRBV28 and TRBJ2-7; 8 bases agree with TRBD1. Germline V lookup: CDR1 MDHEN, CDR2 SYDVKM. Unmatched junction bases numbered 2, after V lost 4 bases and J lost 3 bases. The length of the CDR3 is 13 residues. The CDR3 nucleotides are TGTGCCAGCAGTTCACAGGGGGTCTACGAGCAGTACTTC. This encodes CASSSQGVYEQYF. Using reference TRBV28 and TRBJ2-7 for the parts outside the CDR3, the full variable domain is DVKVTQSSRYLVKRTGEKVFLECVQDMDHENMFWYRQDPGLGLRLIYFSYDVKMKEKGDIPEGYSVSREKKERFSLILESASTNQTSMYLCASSSQGVYEQYFGPGTRLTVT.